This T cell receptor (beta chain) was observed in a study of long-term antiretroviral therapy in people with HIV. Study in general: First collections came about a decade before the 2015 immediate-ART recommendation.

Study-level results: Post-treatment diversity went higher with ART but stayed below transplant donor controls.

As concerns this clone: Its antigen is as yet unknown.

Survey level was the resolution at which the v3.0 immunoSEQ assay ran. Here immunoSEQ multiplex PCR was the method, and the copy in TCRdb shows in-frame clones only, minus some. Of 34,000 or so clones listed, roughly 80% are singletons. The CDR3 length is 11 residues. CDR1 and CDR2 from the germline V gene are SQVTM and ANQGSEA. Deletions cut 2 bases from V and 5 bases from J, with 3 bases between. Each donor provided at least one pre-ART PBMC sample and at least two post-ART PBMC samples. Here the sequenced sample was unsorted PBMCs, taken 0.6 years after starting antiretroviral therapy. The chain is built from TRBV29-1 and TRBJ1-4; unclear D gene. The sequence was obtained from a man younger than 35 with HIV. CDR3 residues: CSVERNEKLFF. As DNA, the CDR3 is TGCAGCGTTGAAAGGAATGAAAAACTGTTTTTT.